This T cell receptor (beta chain) was captured by sequencing in a study of pediatric ulcerative colitis. General study findings and limits: Substantially fewer templates came from two patients' blood samples.

Germline CDR1 MGHDK, CDR2 SYGVNS. The CDR3 runs 16 residues. The V end lost 2 bases, the J end lost 5 bases, and 18 bases lay between the germline ends. Each sample received Survey-level depth of up to 500,000 reads. TCRdb keeps only in-frame clones here, not all; method: immunoSEQ multiplex PCR. The repertoire consists of about 14,000 clones, with 85% to 90% occurring once and the leading ten covering over 0.9%. Ulcerative colitis patients received no immunosuppressive medication before the diagnostic colonoscopy. Colonoscopy and blood draw happened at the same time. A remark on this clone: Its target is unknown.

The sequencing input was blood. V gene TRBV25-1 combines with J gene TRBJ2-5; TRBD2 might be the D (7 bases). The receptor comes from a boy younger than 18 with moderate ulcerative colitis. The CDR3 sequence: CASSEPLGRGAETQYF. CDR3 DNA sequence: TGTGCCAGCAGTGAACCCTTAGGCCGGGGGGCGGAGACCCAGTACTTC.